The TCR beta chain under discussion was sequenced for a study of shared clonotypes between healthy human individuals. Study information: The donor pool was made up of a couple of women and three men aged 18 to 49.

The table came from immunoSEQ multiplex PCR; TCRdb's copy has only in-frame clones and leaves some out. Of fewer than 400,000 clones in the sample, less than 85% were seen once. Broader study findings: Sampling used blood alone; tissue repertoires probably differ.

Remarks on this clone: Its cognate antigen is unknown.

V lost 5 bases and J lost 0, with 11 bases in between. Germline loops: CDR1 SGHVS, CDR2 FNYEAQ. CDR3 size: 15 residues. The receptor was derived from a man aged 25-40 years in good health. Sequencing was carried out using memory CD4+ T cells sorted from blood. Subset given: CD45RA-negative fraction. This chain uses TRBV7-6 with TRBJ2-1; tentatively, D is TRBD1 (6 bases). CDR3 region: CASSPRTASYNEQFF. Here the CDR3 DNA reads TGTGCCAGCAGCCCTAGGACAGCCTCCTACAATGAGCAGTTCTTC. Based on the CDR3 plus reference TRBV7-6 and TRBJ2-1, the full variable domain is GAGVSQSPRYKVTKRGQDVALRCDPISGHVSLYWYRQALGQGPEFLTYFNYEAQQDKSGLPNDRFSAERPEGSISTLTIQRTEQRDSAMYRCASSPRTASYNEQFFGPGTRLTVL.